This record covers a single T cell receptor beta chain. The V gene lost 0 bases and the J gene lost 5 bases, with 16 bases spanning the gap. This CDR3 region has 16 residues. CDR1 and CDR2 from the germline V gene are LGHDT and YNNKEL (reference sequence). Cohorts were based on clinical histories the participants reported. The entry originates in a study of blood T cell repertoires in COVID-19. TCRdb's copy holds only in-frame clones and misses some; the assay was immunoSEQ multiplex PCR. The sample gives over 200,000 clones, approximately 87% of which show up once; 3% to 3.5% is in the top ten. This rearrangement joins TRBV3-1 (or the pseudogene TRBV3-2) to TRBJ2-5; tentative D call: TRBD2 (6 bases). This clonotype was sampled from a woman between 50 and 59 years old in a cohort exposed to, infected with or recovered from COVID-19 (not recorded which). Sequencing was performed on PBMCs or T cells enriched from blood (not recorded which). The CDR3 DNA sequence: TGTGCCAGCAGCCAAGATGGGGGGTTAAGGGTGGAGACCCAGTACTTC. Translated, it gives CASSQDGGLRVETQYF.